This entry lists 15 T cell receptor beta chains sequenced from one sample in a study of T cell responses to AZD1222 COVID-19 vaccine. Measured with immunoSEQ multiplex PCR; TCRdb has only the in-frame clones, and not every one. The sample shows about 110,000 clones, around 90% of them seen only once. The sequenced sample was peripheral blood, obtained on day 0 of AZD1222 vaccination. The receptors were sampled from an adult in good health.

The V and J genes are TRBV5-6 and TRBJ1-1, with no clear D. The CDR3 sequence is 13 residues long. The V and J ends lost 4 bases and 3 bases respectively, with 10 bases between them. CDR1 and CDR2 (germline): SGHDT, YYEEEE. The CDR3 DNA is TGTGCCAGCAGCGATGACACTTACACTGAAGCTTTCTTT. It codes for CASSDDTYTEAFF.

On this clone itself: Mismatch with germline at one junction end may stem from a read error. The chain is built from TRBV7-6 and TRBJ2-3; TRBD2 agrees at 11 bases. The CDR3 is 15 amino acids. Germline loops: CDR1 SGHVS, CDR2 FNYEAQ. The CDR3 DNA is TGTGCCAGCAGCCTAGCGGGGGGACGGGTGGATACGCAGTATTTT. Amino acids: CASSLAGGRVDTQYF.

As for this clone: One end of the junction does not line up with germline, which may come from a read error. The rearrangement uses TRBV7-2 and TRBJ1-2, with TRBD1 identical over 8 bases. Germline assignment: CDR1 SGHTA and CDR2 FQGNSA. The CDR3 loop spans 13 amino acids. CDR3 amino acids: CASSLGTGPPGGF. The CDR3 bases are TGTGCCAGCAGCTTAGGGACAGGGCCGCCGGGGGGCTTC.

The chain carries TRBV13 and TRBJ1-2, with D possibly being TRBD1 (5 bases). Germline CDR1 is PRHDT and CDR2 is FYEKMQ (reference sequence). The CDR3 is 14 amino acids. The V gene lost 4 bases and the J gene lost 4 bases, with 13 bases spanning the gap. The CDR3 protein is CASSSGRAAYGYTF. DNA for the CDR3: TGTGCCAGCAGCTCCGGCAGGGCTGCCTATGGCTACACCTTC.

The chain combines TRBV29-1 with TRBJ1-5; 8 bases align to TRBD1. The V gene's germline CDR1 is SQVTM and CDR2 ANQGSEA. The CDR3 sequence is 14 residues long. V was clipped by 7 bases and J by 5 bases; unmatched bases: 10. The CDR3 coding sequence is TGCAGCGCCAAGGGGGGACAGGCTCATCAGCCCCAGCATTTT. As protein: CSAKGGQAHQPQHF.

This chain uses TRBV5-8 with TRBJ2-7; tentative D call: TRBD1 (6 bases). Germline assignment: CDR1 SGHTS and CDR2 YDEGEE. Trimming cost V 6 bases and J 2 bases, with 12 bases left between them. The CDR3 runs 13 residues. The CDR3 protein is CASTLQGTYEQYF. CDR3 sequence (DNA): TGTGCCAGCACCCTACAGGGAACCTACGAGCAGTACTTC.

CDR3 protein: CASSIRTGSRAGANVLTF. The CDR3, as DNA: TGTGCCAGCAGCATACGGACAGGGAGTAGGGCTGGGGCCAACGTCCTGACTTTC. The chain combines TRBV7-9 with TRBJ2-6, with 8 bases matching TRBD1. The CDR3 loop spans 18 amino acids. Germline CDR1 SEHNR, CDR2 FQNEAQ (reference sequence). J was trimmed by 2 bases and V by 5 bases; bases with no gene match: 11.

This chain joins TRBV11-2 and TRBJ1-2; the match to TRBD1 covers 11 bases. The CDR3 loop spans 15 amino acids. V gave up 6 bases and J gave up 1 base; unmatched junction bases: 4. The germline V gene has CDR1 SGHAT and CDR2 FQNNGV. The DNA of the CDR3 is TGTGCCAGCAGGGACAGGGGGCAGGGTAACTATGGCTACACCTTC. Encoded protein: CASRDRGQGNYGYTF.

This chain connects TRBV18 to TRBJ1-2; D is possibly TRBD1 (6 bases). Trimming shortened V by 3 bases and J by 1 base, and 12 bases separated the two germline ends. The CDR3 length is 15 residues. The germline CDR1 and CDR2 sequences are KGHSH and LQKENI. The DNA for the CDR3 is TGTGCCAGCTCACCGGAACCGGGACATAACTATGGCTACACCTTC. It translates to CASSPEPGHNYGYTF.

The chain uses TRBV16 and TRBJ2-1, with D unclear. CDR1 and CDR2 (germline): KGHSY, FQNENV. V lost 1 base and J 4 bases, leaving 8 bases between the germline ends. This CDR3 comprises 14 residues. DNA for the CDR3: TGTGCCAGCAGCCAATTGGAACGGTACAATGAGCAGTTCTTC. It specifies CASSQLERYNEQFF.

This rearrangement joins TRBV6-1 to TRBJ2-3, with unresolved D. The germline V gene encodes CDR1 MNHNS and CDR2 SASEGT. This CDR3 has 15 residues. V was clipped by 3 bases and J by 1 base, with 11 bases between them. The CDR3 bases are TGTGCCAGCAGTGAGGTGGCTACTGGCACAGATACGCAGTATTTT. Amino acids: CASSEVATGTDTQYF.

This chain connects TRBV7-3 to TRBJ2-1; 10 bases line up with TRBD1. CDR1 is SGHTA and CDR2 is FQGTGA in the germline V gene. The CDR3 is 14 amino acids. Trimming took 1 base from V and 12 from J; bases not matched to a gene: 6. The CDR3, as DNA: TGTGCCAGCAGCTTAAAGGGACAGGGGAGCGGGCAGTTCTTC. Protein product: CASSLKGQGSGQFF. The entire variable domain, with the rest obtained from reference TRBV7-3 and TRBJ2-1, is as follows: GAGVSQTPSNKVTEKGKYVELRCDPISGHTALYWYRQSLGQGPEFLIYFQGTGAADDSGLPNDRFFAVRPEGSVSTLKIQRTERGDSAVYLCASSLKGQGSGQFFGPGTRLTVL.

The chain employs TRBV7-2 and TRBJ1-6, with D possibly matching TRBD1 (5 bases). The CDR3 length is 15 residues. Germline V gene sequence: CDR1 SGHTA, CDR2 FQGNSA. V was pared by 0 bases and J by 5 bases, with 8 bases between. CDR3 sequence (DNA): TGTGCCAGCAGCTTAGCGATCAGGGATAATTCACCCCTCCACTTT. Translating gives CASSLAIRDNSPLHF.

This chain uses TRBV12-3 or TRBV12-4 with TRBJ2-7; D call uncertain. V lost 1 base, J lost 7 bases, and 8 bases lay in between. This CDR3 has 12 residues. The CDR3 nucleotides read TGTGCCAGCAGTTTAGGCCAGGTTGAGCAGTACTTC. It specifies CASSLGQVEQYF.

The CDR3 here is CASSQSGGTYFSGNTIYF. The CDR3 DNA is TGTGCCAGCAGCCAATCGGGTGGGACTTACTTCTCTGGAAACACCATATATTTT. The gene calls are TRBV3-1 (or the pseudogene TRBV3-2) and TRBJ1-3; the D gene is possibly TRBD1 (5 bases). The germline CDR1 and CDR2 sequences are LGHDT and YNNKEL (reference sequence). This CDR3 is 18 amino acids long. V lost 2 bases and J 0 bases, leaving 17 bases between the germline ends.